This T cell receptor (beta chain) was retrieved from a study of cytomegalovirus exposure and HLA in healthy donors listed by TCRdb under 2017. Study-level background: In an earlier analysis of some 550 of the donors, approximately 260 Gb of sequence data and some 120 million unique TCR beta sequences from about 180 million T cells were reported. The study profiled the T cell repertoires of some 610 subjects by immunosequencing and related them to cytomegalovirus serostatus. An early release covering more than 500 HLA-typed donors comprised about 310 gigabases of sequencing data and around 86 million unique TCR sequences. All discovery cohort repertoires had been generated using a single sequencing platform. The genetic ancestry cluster associated with self-reported Caucasian donors included about four fifths of the approximately 430 genotyped donors. Besides the first cohort of 666 subjects, a separate validation cohort made up of 120 or so different subjects was used. To predict cytomegalovirus infection status, the study brought together high-throughput TCR immunosequencing, statistical association of individual TCRs with disease status, and machine learning. The number of typed donors differed by locus: about 620-640 for A, B, C, DRB1 and DQB1; 522 for DQA1; 606 for DPA1; and about 450 for DPB1. HLA typing covered class I and class II loci at four-digit resolution. To decide whether each TCR beta V gene segment behaved as functional or pseudogenic, an earlier analysis of some 600 of the donors relied on high-throughput TCR beta sequencing. Donor age, sex, ethnicity and CMV serostatus were compiled alongside the repertoire data. On average, around 230,000 unique TCR beta nucleotide sequences were sequenced per donor among a few hundred genotyped donors of the cohort, with roughly 18% of those sequences being non-productive. Rather than using new phenotypic data, the later analysis identified candidate immune exposures from TCR beta sequences and from how often those sequences occurred across donors. About five DR-DQ haplotypes were treated as single units for association and clustering because of strong linkage in the cohort. A later analysis re-analyzed previously published TCR beta repertoires from approximately 700 donors and added high-resolution HLA genotyping to study TCR occurrence patterns. A later genetic analysis took genome-wide SNP genotypes for about 55% of the 666 donors and used that subset as a discovery cohort. The aim of the study was to test whether cataloging public T cell receptors could identify signatures of past pathogen exposure.

Library construction relied on the immunoSEQ multiplex PCR assay. A mixture of 60 forward primers for TCR Vbeta segments and 13 reverse primers for TCR Jbeta segments was used in the multiplex PCR. The CDR3 region of rearranged TCR beta genes was amplified from genomic DNA by a multiplex PCR assay. The amplified TCR beta libraries were sequenced on the Illumina HiSeq System as 87-base-pair reads. The authors processed their data as follows. Across the 700 or so repertoires, a later analysis counted tens of millions of unique TCR beta chains, around 11 million of which were shared by at least two donors. Raw reads were error-corrected and collapsed into unique sequences with a nearest-neighbor algorithm that merged closely related sequences to remove PCR and sequencing errors. To assign V, D and J gene segments, CDR3 sequences were aligned to IMGT reference sequences. Each retained sequence needed at least a six-nucleotide match to both a V gene segment and a J gene segment. A rearrangement counted as productive if the CDR3 had no stop codons and remained in frame with V and J, and every other rearrangement counted as non-productive. Following IMGT convention, CDR3 was defined as the stretch from the second conserved V-encoded cysteine to the conserved J-encoded phenylalanine. The earlier analysis of 500 to 650 of the donors excluded any sequence lacking an unambiguous match to a single V gene segment. In an earlier analysis of 587 of the donors, V segments were called functional above 56.7% productive rearrangements and were called segregating when the between-donor standard deviation exceeded 5%. A statistical classification framework was developed to diagnose cytomegalovirus status using the catalog of TCR beta chain sequences. V and J gene assignment, in a later analysis, came from comparing TCR nucleotide sequences with IMGT/GENE-DB human TR gene sequences. In a later analysis, CDR3 sequences and most-parsimonious VDJ recombination scenarios were assigned using the TCRdist pipeline. In a later analysis, each TCR beta chain was defined by its CDR3 amino acid sequence together with its V-gene family, and reads without a unique V-gene family were excluded. To address suspected cross-contamination and a sequencing artifact, a later analysis removed under 600 highly shared, low-generation-probability nucleotide sequences. In a later analysis, a clonal expansion index was calculated for each public chain from normalized within-repertoire ranks of inferred template counts. Generation probabilities in a later analysis came from a VDJ recombination model fitted to out-of-frame rearrangements, and those results were checked against IGoR. In a later analysis, TCR-TCR, TCR-HLA and TCR-CMV co-occurrence was scored with hypergeometric tests, and a repertoire-size bias correction was applied to TCR pairs. A later analysis estimated false discovery rates by permuting HLA or CMV assignments 20 times. In a later analysis, co-occurring TCRs were grouped with DBSCAN, and TCRdist sequence similarity was added when clustering was performed within HLA-allele-positive subsets. Repertoires with fewer than 30,000 or more than 120,000 public chains were left out of co-occurrence clustering, as were five repertoires with anomalous nucleotide sharing. In its TCRdb copy, this immuneACCESS table keeps in-frame sequences only and misses some clones. Where compared with another copy, unresolved V genes explain less than half of these, and the others have no known cause. V and J calls and clone size are as listed in that table; D and trimming were resolved from the DNA. The sample data list some 120,000 clones, and roughly 83% of these were observed just once. The ten largest clones capture about 4.5% of the sample.

The full study reports these points: In a later genetic analysis, fewer N-insertions in productive TCRs were reported among donors in an Asian-associated ancestry cluster than the roughly 640-donor mean. Several of the top co-occurrence clusters appeared to be linked to parvovirus B19, influenza, CMV and Epstein-Barr virus, according to a later analysis. Because HLA typing was unavailable for some donors at each locus, only the typed subset was used in association tests. A later genetic analysis associated a missense DCLRE1C variant with V-gene and J-gene trimming of TCR beta chains, and an independent cohort replicated the association. Some IMGT-functional V segments, including TRBV6-2 and TRBV6-3, could not be told apart with the 87-base-pair reads, so those segments were excluded. A later analysis found that TCR association rates varied across HLA loci, with DRB1 alleles showing the most associated TCRs and HLA-C alleles the fewest. Most CMV-associated TCR beta chains appeared to be HLA-restricted in a later analysis, and the HLA associations seemed to be driven largely by CMV exposure. A further reported finding was that TCR beta sequences accurately predicted the HLA-A and HLA-B alleles for most subjects in the first cohort. In vitro tests confirmed that a few of the cytomegalovirus-associated TCR beta chains recognize cytomegalovirus antigens. The only immune exposure information available for the cohort was CMV serostatus. Linkage disequilibrium might explain the correlated functional status among segregating V segments, but an unknown experimental factor could not be ruled out. A total of roughly 160 TCR beta chains were listed by the study as associated with cytomegalovirus. According to the authors, the approach could potentially be generalized to other disease states and immunological phenotypes. Compared with equally common non-associated chains, HLA-associated TCR beta chains in a later analysis were more clonally expanded and had lower generation probabilities. Assigning TCR associations to individual alleles was difficult when HLA alleles, especially DR and DQ, strongly co-occurred. The classifier was reported to diagnose cytomegalovirus status with high specificity and sensitivity in both the original cohort and the validation cohort. Most TCR sequences were seen in very few donors, while some public TCRs were found in many individuals. Because counts were too low, about 17 rarely observed V segments, including chromosome 9 orphons, were excluded from the earlier analysis of a few hundred of the donors. This cohort had only TCR beta chains sequenced, and the lack of alpha or paired-chain data limited which features could be detected. Broadly in line with IMGT annotations, most TCR beta V segments showed up in productive rearrangements about 87% or about 30% of the time in an earlier analysis of about 500 of the donors. A group of highly shared sequence variants was considered likely to be a technical artifact of the sequencing pipeline. Presence/absence analyses assumed roughly uniform sequencing depth across donors, an assumption that may not hold. A later analysis associated 16,951 TCR beta sequences with specific HLA alleles at a false discovery rate of 0.05.

V loses 2 bases at its end and J loses 1 base; junction bases beyond the gene matches: 1. The germline V gene (reference sequence) supplies CDR1 MNHNY and CDR2 SVGAGI. The CDR3 runs 15 residues from the cysteine to the phenylalanine. Only the CDR3 DNA is retained, 45 bases long and in frame from the first base. This clone appeared a few times. The antigen it binds to is not known. Per-base qualities were not stored, and no clone one base away is much larger. The cohort was made up of 666 healthy bone marrow donors. At the time of sampling, all cohort members were nominally healthy, though unrecorded immune exposures were likely present. The donor tested CMV seropositive, placing the donor among the 290 or so seropositive members of the cohort. Each donor provided a peripheral blood sample, and peripheral blood mononuclear cells were used for TCR beta sequencing. Genomic DNA was extracted from the blood cell samples with the Qiagen DNeasy Blood Extraction Kit.

This receptor was taken from a man younger than 40 in good health and CMV-seropositive. Input material: PBMCs. Recombination connected TRBV6-6 to TRBJ2-1; 8 central bases correspond to TRBD2. The encoded CDR3 is CASSYGTSSYNEQFF. At the DNA level, the sequence is TGTGCCAGCAGTTACGGGACTAGTTCCTACAATGAGCAGTTCTTC.